Listed here are 26 T cell receptor beta chains from one sample, sequenced in a study of tumor and adjacent non-tumor tissue in lung cancer. Three rounds of nested PCR, following a modified ARM-PCR protocol, produced the TCRbeta library. Each CDR3 protein gets one entry after TCRdb re-called the multiplex PCR reads with MiXCR. The sample carries approximately 86,000 distinct CDR3 sequences, around 70% recorded once. RNA was extracted from bulk tissue without any cell sorting. Sequenced: lung tumor tissue. These receptors originate from a woman in her thirties or forties with non-small cell lung cancer.

The rearrangement links TRBV29-1 to TRBJ2-1; D is possibly TRBD2 (5 bases). The length of the CDR3 is 16 residues. Germline CDR1 and CDR2: SQVTM and ANQGSEA. Trimming removed 8 bases at V and 0 bases at J, with 20 bases between. The CDR3 loop is CSIKHRSRGSYNEQFF. DNA of the CDR3: TGCAGCATCAAGCATCGATCTCGGGGCTCCTACAATGAGCAGTTCTTC.

This clonotype occurred a few times. This chain uses TRBV7-8 with TRBJ1-2, with 9 bases identical to TRBD1. Looked up from germline, CDR1 is SGHVS and CDR2 is FQNEAQ. The CDR3 has 14 amino acids. J lost 6 bases, V lost 5 bases, and 7 bases had no gene match. The CDR3 sequence: CASSPRQGVNGYTF. The DNA for the CDR3 is TGTGCCAGCAGCCCGCGACAGGGGGTCAATGGCTACACCTTC.

With regard to this clonotype: A read error is likely, as this CDR3 ends without the conserved phenylalanine or tryptophan. The rearrangement uses TRBV11-2 and TRBJ1-6, with D hard to call. Germline CDR1 reads SGHAT; CDR2 reads FQNNGV. The CDR3 has 17 residues. The ends were cut back, 4 bases at V and 7 bases at J, with 20 bases in the middle. CDR3 nucleotide sequence: TGTGCCAGCAGCTCAACATTAGGGAGAAACCGGAATTCACCCCTCCACATT. Translating gives CASSSTLGRNRNSPLHI.

Concerning this clonotype: At one boundary the junction diverges from the germline segment, which might be a read error. The rearrangement joins TRBV2 to TRBJ1-5; no reliable D call. CDR1 is SNHLY and CDR2 is FYNNEI in the germline V gene. The CDR3 loop spans 14 amino acids. CDR3 sequence (DNA): TGTGCCAGCAGTCTCCAAAATAGCAATCAGCCCCAGGATTTT. Translating gives CASSLQNSNQPQDF.

Comments on this clonotype: Just one base apart from a much larger clone, this may be a read error. The chain joins TRBV5-1 to TRBJ1-1, with 7 bases lining up with TRBD1. V shed 4 bases, J shed 3 bases, and the junction held 9 bases outside the gene matches. The CDR3 runs 15 residues. Germline V gene lookup returns CDR1 SGHRS and CDR2 YFSETQ. The CDR3 is CASSPGWTGHTEAFF. CDR3 nucleotide sequence: TGCGCCAGCAGCCCCGGATGGACAGGACACACTGAAGCTTTCTTT.

This clonotype was recorded many times. The rearrangement uses TRBV6-1 and TRBJ1-1, with TRBD1 identical over 7 bases. Germline CDR1 reads MNHNS; CDR2 reads SASEGT. Losses at the gene ends were 2 bases for V and 7 bases for J; bases not matched to a gene: 10. The CDR3 is 15 residues long. The CDR3 loop is CASSETGQGGIEAFF. Here the CDR3 DNA reads TGTGCCAGCAGTGAAACCGGCCAGGGGGGCATTGAAGCTTTCTTT.

This chain's CDR3 is CASRAGTSGSRETQYF. The CDR3 DNA reads TGTGCCAGCAGGGCCGGGACTAGCGGGAGTAGAGAGACCCAGTACTTC. This chain connects TRBV2 to TRBJ2-5; 14 bases match TRBD2. Looked up from germline, CDR1 is SNHLY and CDR2 is FYNNEI. With V trimmed by 6 bases and J by 4 bases, 7 bases remained unmatched. CDR3 length: 16 amino acids.

This clonotype was detected many times. This chain connects TRBV12-3 or TRBV12-4 to TRBJ2-3; no definite D call. The CDR3 is made up of 12 amino acids. V shed 3 bases and J shed 6 bases, with 7 bases lying between them. In nucleotides, the CDR3 is TGTGCCAGCAGTTTGGTCCAGGATACGCAGTATTTT. It translates to CASSLVQDTQYF.

On this clonotype itself: A read error may produce the germline difference seen at one junction end. The chain has TRBV11-2 and TRBJ1-1; possible D gene TRBD1, 6 bases. The CDR3 is made up of 12 amino acids. Germline assignment: CDR1 SGHAT and CDR2 FQNNGV. The CDR3 region has the DNA TGTGTCAGCACCTTAGAGGGGACACTGGCTTTCTTC. Its translation: CVSTLEGTLAFF.

The count of this clonotype is one. One end of the junction does not line up with germline, which may come from a read error. The J gene is TRBJ2-7, the V gene TRBV7-9, with D unresolved. The CDR3 contains 12 residues. The germline gives CDR1 SEHNR, CDR2 FQNEAQ (reference sequence). The CDR3: CASRFRSYEHYF. DNA for the CDR3: TGTGCCAGCAGGTTTCGGAGCTACGAGCATTACTTC. The variable domain in full, completed from reference TRBV7-9 and TRBJ2-7, reads DTGVSQNPRHKITKRGQNVTFRCDPISEHNRLYWYRQTLGQGPEFLTYFQNEAQLEKSRLLSDRFSAERPKGSFSTLEIQRTEQGDSAMYLCASRFRSYEHYFGPGTRLTVT.

Comments on this clonotype: A much larger clone is a single base away; this may be a read error. The genes are TRBV28 and TRBJ1-5; D perhaps matches TRBD1 (6 bases). The length of the CDR3 is 16 residues. Germline CDR1 MDHEN, CDR2 SYDVKM. Deletions cut 2 bases from V and 8 bases from J, with 19 bases between. In DNA, the CDR3 is TGTGCCAGCAGTTTAAACAGGGAAGGGGGTATGAAGCCCCAGCATTTT. Encoded protein: CASSLNREGGMKPQHF.

This clonotype was observed at least ten times. The rearrangement joins TRBV7-8 to TRBJ2-3, with unresolved D. The CDR3 runs to 14 residues. Trimming shortened V by 2 bases and J by 8 bases, and 14 bases separated the two germline ends. The V gene's germline CDR1 is SGHVS and CDR2 FQNEAQ. Here the CDR3 DNA reads TGTGCCAGCAGCTTATCCGTAGGAAGGACTACGCAGTATTTT. This translates into CASSLSVGRTTQYF.

This clonotype is labeled as medium-sized (0.01 to 0.1%). This chain joins TRBV11-2 and TRBJ2-7; 8 nucleotides align to TRBD2. This CDR3 spans 13 amino acids. V shed 8 bases and J 3 bases; nucleotides not matched to a gene: 6. The germline V gene encodes CDR1 SGHAT and CDR2 FQNNGV. The DNA of the CDR3 is TGTGCCAGCCGATCCGGGGGGGGCTACGAGCAGTACTTC. Residues: CASRSGGGYEQYF. The whole variable domain, filled in from reference TRBV11-2 and TRBJ2-7, reads EAGVAQSPRYKIIEKRQSVAFWCNPISGHATLYWYQQILGQGPKLLIQFQNNGVVDDSQLPKDRFSAERLKGVDSTLKIQPAKLEDSAVYLCASRSGGGYEQYFGPGTRLTVT.

Regarding this clonotype: One end of the junction is discordant with germline, which a read error may explain. The CDR3 is CASSLEGTVTVF. In DNA, the CDR3 is TGTGCCAGCAGCTTAGAGGGGACAGTGACTGTCTTT. The chain links TRBV11-2 to TRBJ1-1; 7 positions agree with TRBD1. Per germline, CDR1 SGHAT and CDR2 FQNNGV. The CDR3 loop spans 12 amino acids.

On this clonotype itself: One end of the junction varies from germline; a read error may be responsible. The rearrangement joins TRBV28 to TRBJ1-1; a weak D match, TRBD1 (6 bases). The CDR3 is 14 amino acids. Germline-derived CDR1 and CDR2 are MDHEN and SYDVKM. CDR3 region: CAGSGPGEGDRAFF. The CDR3 DNA is TGTGCCGGCAGTGGGCCGGGAGAGGGGGACCGAGCTTTCTTT.

The rearrangement links TRBV20-1 to TRBJ2-4, with D uncertain. V lost 0 bases, J lost 0 bases, and 15 bases lay in between. Germline lookup yields CDR1 DFQATT and CDR2 SNEGSKA (reference sequence). There are 17 residues in the CDR3. CDR3 nucleotides: TGCAGTGCTAGAGACGGCGCCCCAATCGTAGCCAAAAACATTCAGTACTTC. This codes for CSARDGAPIVAKNIQYF.

This clonotype was detected a few times. In DNA, the CDR3 is TGTGCCATCAGTGCTGGAGATCAGCCCCAGCATTTT. Protein sequence: CAISAGDQPQHF. The rearrangement uses TRBV10-3 and TRBJ1-5, with D hard to call. V lost 4 bases and J lost 5, with 6 bases in between. The CDR3 length is 12 residues. CDR1 and CDR2 from the germline V gene are ENHRY and SYGVKD.

A remark on this clonotype: A read error may account for a junction end that differs from germline. V and J are TRBV2 and TRBJ2-5, with D tentatively TRBD2 (5 bases). The CDR3 totals 14 residues. Germline CDR1 is SNHLY and CDR2 is FYNNEI. CDR3: CASSVASSQEIQYF. The CDR3 nucleotides are TGTGCCAGCAGTGTGGCTAGCAGCCAAGAGATCCAGTACTTC.

About this clonotype itself: A read error may account for a junction end that differs from germline. The chain links TRBV11-2 to TRBJ1-1; D is uncertain. Germline loops: CDR1 SGHAT, CDR2 FQNNGV. The CDR3 totals 12 residues. CDR3: CASCNSEFEGFF. In DNA, the CDR3 is TGTGCCAGCTGCAATTCGGAGTTTGAAGGTTTCTTT.

This clonotype was counted once. V is TRBV11-3 and J is TRBJ2-7; unclear D gene. This CDR3 is 13 amino acids long. CDR1 SGHNT and CDR2 YENEEA come from the germline V gene. Trimming took off 11 bases at V and 5 bases at J, with 19 bases between the two ends. The CDR3: CAGNPGPLNEQYF. The CDR3, as DNA: TGTGCCGGCAATCCCGGACCACTCAACGAGCAGTACTTC. Based on the CDR3 plus reference TRBV11-3 and TRBJ2-7, the full variable domain is EAGVVQSPRYKIIEKKQPVAFWCNPISGHNTLYWYLQNLGQGPELLIRYENEEAVDDSQLPKDRFSAERLKGVDSTLKIQPAELGDSAVYLCAGNPGPLNEQYFGPGTRLTVT.

Comments on this clonotype: The junction differs from germline at one of its ends, possibly a read error. The chain uses TRBV20-1 and TRBJ1-2; no reliable D call. From germline, CDR1 is DFQATT and CDR2 SNEGSKA (reference sequence). The length of the CDR3 is 13 residues. The CDR3 loop is CSARVPRGPGCTF. The CDR3 DNA follows: TGCAGTGCTAGAGTACCTCGCGGGCCCGGCTGCACCTTC.

This clonotype was counted a few times. This could be a read error, since a much larger clone is one nucleotide away. This sequence joins TRBV20-1 and TRBJ2-1; D perhaps matches TRBD2 (5 bases). The germline V gene has CDR1 DFQATT and CDR2 SNEGSKA (reference sequence). There are 14 residues in the CDR3. The DNA of the CDR3 is TGCAGTACTAGAGTATCCAGCGGCTACAATGAGCAGTTCTTC. It yields the protein CSTRVSSGYNEQFF.

This clonotype was seen repeatedly, ten times or more. The genes are TRBV6-1 and TRBJ1-1; no clear D. The CDR3 runs 14 residues. Germline V gives CDR1 MNHNS, CDR2 SASEGT. Trimming removed 6 bases from V and 6 bases from J, with 17 bases in between. The CDR3 DNA reads as TGTGCCAGCAGGCATCGGGATGGTTTCGCTGAAGCTTTCTTT. It translates to CASRHRDGFAEAFF.

This clonotype is judged medium-sized. J is TRBJ2-3 and V is TRBV6-2 or TRBV6-3; D is perhaps TRBD1 or TRBD2 (5 bases each). The CDR3 length is 15 residues. The V end lost 4 bases, the J end lost 8 bases, and 19 bases lay between the germline ends. Germline values: CDR1 MNHEY, CDR2 SVGEGT. CDR3 nucleotide sequence: TGTGCCAGCAGTTTGGGCTCGGGGCGAGGTGGTACGCAGTATTTT. Residues: CASSLGSGRGGTQYF.

At least ten counts were recorded for this clonotype. The chain couples TRBV7-9 to TRBJ2-2; weak D call: TRBD1 (5 bases). CDR3 length equals 15 residues. V was trimmed by 2 bases and J by 0 bases, leaving 7 bases between them. From germline, CDR1 is SEHNR and CDR2 FQNEAQ (reference sequence). CDR3 nucleotide sequence: TGTGCCAGCAGCTTAAGGGGTACGAACACCGGGGAGCTGTTTTTT. It codes for CASSLRGTNTGELFF.

The V call is TRBV29-1, the J call TRBJ2-7; 8 bases map to TRBD2. Germline loops: CDR1 SQVTM, CDR2 ANQGSEA. This CDR3 is built from 16 residues. V lost 4 bases, J lost 5 bases, and 16 bases stayed unmatched. The DNA for the CDR3 is TGCAGCGTTGGGGGTTCGGGGGGGGTTGCTTCACACGAGCAGTACTTC. It codes for CSVGGSGGVASHEQYF.